Below, 28 T cell receptor beta chains from the same sample are listed, as sequenced in a study of blood T cell repertoires in COVID-19. Repertoires were generated with immunoSEQ multiplex PCR, while TCRdb's copy carries only in-frame clones and drops some. The sample includes roughly 290,000 clones, 80% to 90% of them seen just once. The sample comprised peripheral blood. The receptors were gathered from a man aged 25 to 40 with acute or convalescent COVID-19.

V is TRBV5-1 and J is TRBJ2-7; the match to TRBD1 covers 9 bases. The CDR3 is 13 residues long. CDR1 and CDR2 from the germline V gene are SGHRS and YFSETQ. V lost 5 bases, J lost 4 bases, and 4 bases stayed unmatched. This CDR3 reads CASRRTGDYEQYF. CDR3 nucleotides: TGCGCCAGCAGAAGGACAGGGGATTACGAGCAGTACTTC.

Notes on this clone: The identical CDR3 is also encoded by other nucleotide sequences in the sample. DNA of the CDR3: TGTGCCAGCAGTTTAAGACAGGGGGCTTACGAGCAGTACTTC. This gives the protein CASSLRQGAYEQYF. The chain combines TRBV28 with TRBJ2-7; 10 bases agree with TRBD1. Germline CDR1 and CDR2: MDHEN and SYDVKM. The CDR3 sequence is 14 residues long. V was pared by 2 bases and J by 4 bases, with 2 bases of the junction left unmatched.

The chain couples TRBV5-1 to TRBJ2-1; 8 positions match TRBD2. Unmatched junction bases numbered 6, after V lost 2 bases and J lost 5 bases. The CDR3 has 15 amino acids. Germline V gene data show CDR1 as SGHRS and CDR2 as YFSETQ. The CDR3 coding sequence is TGCGCCAGCAGCTTAGTCCTAGCGGGTAACAATGAGCAGTTCTTC. It yields the protein CASSLVLAGNNEQFF. The full variable domain, completed using reference TRBV5-1 and TRBJ2-1, is KAGVTQTPRYLIKTRGQQVTLSCSPISGHRSVSWYQQTPGQGLQFLFEYFSETQRNKGNFPGRFSGRQFSNSRSEMNVSTLELGDSALYLCASSLVLAGNNEQFFGPGTRLTVL.

In its sample, this clone was seen a few times. The chain employs TRBV6-5 and TRBJ1-4; TRBD1 matches 7 bases. Germline V lookup: CDR1 MNHEY, CDR2 SVGAGI. CDR3 length: 14 amino acids. V lost 5 bases, J lost 5 bases, and 5 bases stayed unmatched. In nucleotides, the CDR3 is TGTGCCAGCAGTCGGGACAGACAGAATGAAAAACTGTTTTTT. This encodes CASSRDRQNEKLFF.

CDR3 coding DNA: TGTGCCAGCAGGCCTACAGGGGGCAGGGACTCACCCCTCCACTTT. Its translation is CASRPTGGRDSPLHF. The V call is TRBV28, the J call TRBJ1-6, with TRBD1 matching 9 bases. V shed 6 bases and J 10 bases; nucleotides not matched to a gene: 10. The V gene's germline CDR1 is MDHEN and CDR2 SYDVKM. The CDR3 runs to 15 residues.

Here the CDR3 reads CAWTRALGPYEQYF. CDR3 in DNA: TGTGCCTGGACGAGGGCCCTGGGTCCCTACGAGCAGTACTTC. This chain links TRBV30 with TRBJ2-7; D is perhaps TRBD2 (5 bases). Germline-derived CDR1 and CDR2 are GTSNPN and SVGIG (reference sequence). This CDR3 has 14 amino acids. The ends were cut back, 4 bases at V and 2 bases at J, with 15 bases in the middle.

The rearrangement links TRBV4-2 to TRBJ1-6; no reliable D call. V shed 3 bases and J shed 9 bases, with 9 bases lying between them. This CDR3 contains 13 residues. The germline gives CDR1 LGHNA, CDR2 YNFKEQ. The CDR3 DNA reads TGTGCCAGCAGCCAGAACACAGTTTCACCCCTCCACTTT. It specifies CASSQNTVSPLHF.

This sequence joins TRBV3-1 (or the pseudogene TRBV3-2) and TRBJ2-7; the match to TRBD2 covers 10 bases. The CDR3 length is 17 residues. V trimming: 2 bases; J trimming: 2 bases; junction bases outside the gene matches: 9. Germline V CDR1 and CDR2: LGHDT, YNNKEL (reference sequence). The CDR3 is CASSQTQGLATAYEQYF. The CDR3 DNA follows: TGTGCCAGCAGCCAAACCCAGGGACTAGCGACTGCCTACGAGCAGTACTTC.

The rearrangement uses TRBV19 and TRBJ2-1; TRBD2 is a possible D gene (5 bases). The V end was cut by 8 bases, the J end by 8 bases, with 22 bases between. The germline V gene has CDR1 LNHDA and CDR2 SQIVND (reference sequence). The CDR3 loop spans 15 amino acids. The CDR3 nucleotides are TGTGCCAGTTCCAAGTCCGGGATTCGGGGAGATGAGCAGTTCTTC. Its protein is CASSKSGIRGDEQFF.

This clone was recorded once. This sequence joins TRBV4-1 and TRBJ2-5, with TRBD1 matching over 7 bases. V was pared by 0 bases and J by 5 bases, with 6 bases of the junction left unmatched. Germline CDR1 is MGHRA and CDR2 is YSYEKL. This CDR3 region has 15 residues. CDR3: CASSQEGRGTETQYF. For the CDR3, the DNA is TGCGCCAGCAGCCAAGAGGGCAGGGGGACGGAGACCCAGTACTTC.

V gene TRBV6-5 combines with J gene TRBJ1-5, with TRBD1 as a possible D gene (5 bases). CDR1 and CDR2 from the germline V gene are MNHEY and SVGAGI. V lost 4 bases, J lost 7 bases, and 11 bases lay in between. The CDR3 is 13 residues long. The chain's CDR3 is CASSSGAHQPQHF. DNA of the CDR3: TGTGCCAGCAGTTCTGGGGCTCACCAGCCCCAGCATTTT.

The chain combines TRBV5-1 with TRBJ1-2; TRBD1 is a possible D gene (6 bases). The ends were cut back, 0 bases at V and 8 bases at J, with 14 bases in the middle. This CDR3 contains 14 residues. Germline CDR1 SGHRS, CDR2 YFSETQ. The CDR3 sequence is CASSLEGTTRGYTF. As DNA, the CDR3 is TGCGCCAGCAGCTTGGAGGGGACAACTAGGGGCTACACCTTC.

This chain connects TRBV30 to TRBJ1-1, with D possibly TRBD1 on 6 matching bases. There are 14 residues in the CDR3. Germline loops: CDR1 GTSNPN, CDR2 SVGIG (reference sequence). V gave up 3 bases and J gave up 1 base, with 12 bases separating them. The CDR3 nucleotides read TGTGCCTGGAGCGTAAGGACAGCGAACACTGAAGCTTTCTTT. This sequence encodes CAWSVRTANTEAFF.

CDR3 residues: CASSRDSTRVWSPLHF. CDR3 DNA: TGTGCCAGCAGTAGGGACAGCACGAGGGTATGGTCACCCCTCCACTTT. The chain employs TRBV2 and TRBJ1-6; 7 nucleotides line up with TRBD1. Trimming cost V 5 bases and J 10 bases; bases outside gene matches: 14. Germline CDR1 reads SNHLY; CDR2 reads FYNNEI. This CDR3 is 16 amino acids long.

The chain is built from TRBV10-3 and TRBJ2-7, with a weak D call TRBD1 (6 bases). Germline assignment: CDR1 ENHRY and CDR2 SYGVKD. Trimming cost V 4 bases and J 5 bases, with 12 bases left between them. The CDR3 covers 13 residues. The chain's CDR3 is CAISAQGVNEQYF. In DNA, the CDR3 is TGTGCCATCAGTGCACAGGGTGTTAACGAGCAGTACTTC.

This sequence joins TRBV21-1 and TRBJ2-7; TRBD2 reflects the table's D call only, with no check against the DNA. TRBV21-1 is listed as a pseudogene. This CDR3 comprises 16 residues. CDR3 in DNA: TGTGCCAGCAGCAAAGTCAAAACTAGCTTCGCCTACGAGCAGTACTTC. This gives the protein CASSKVKTSFAYEQYF.

V and J are TRBV2 and TRBJ2-1; 12 nucleotides agree with TRBD2. The CDR3 runs 16 residues. CDR1 and CDR2 (germline): SNHLY, FYNNEI. Germline trimming cut 5 bases from V and 5 bases from J; bases unmatched to any gene: 7. CDR3 region: CASSRQRLAGDNEQFF. The CDR3 DNA is TGTGCCAGCAGTCGTCAGCGACTAGCGGGGGACAATGAGCAGTTCTTC.

The gene calls are TRBV18 and TRBJ2-2, with a tentative D call TRBD2 (6 bases). V dropped 1 base and J dropped 5 bases, with 11 bases sitting between them. Looked up from germline, CDR1 is KGHSH and CDR2 is LQKENI. This CDR3 spans 15 amino acids. CDR3 amino acids: CASSPRGEATGELFF. In nucleotides, the CDR3 is TGTGCCAGCTCACCACGCGGGGAGGCGACCGGGGAGCTGTTTTTT.

The gene calls are TRBV12-3 or TRBV12-4 and TRBJ1-5; no firm D call. With 6 bases removed from V and 3 bases from J, the gap between germline ends came to 9 bases. The CDR3 loop spans 13 amino acids. The CDR3 nucleotides are TGTGCCAGCAGCCCGACACTCAATCAGCCCCAGCATTTT. Translation: CASSPTLNQPQHF.

The chain combines TRBV19 with TRBJ2-1, with D possibly being TRBD1 (6 bases). The CDR3 runs 15 residues. V was cut by 4 bases and J by 4 bases, with 14 bases left in between. Germline V gene data show CDR1 as LNHDA and CDR2 as SQIVND (reference sequence). The chain's CDR3 is CASSTWTANYNEQFF. CDR3 bases: TGTGCCAGTAGTACATGGACAGCTAATTACAATGAGCAGTTCTTC.

The gene calls are TRBV25-1 and TRBJ1-5, with TRBD1 as a possible D gene (5 bases). With 3 bases removed from V and 7 bases from J, the gap between germline ends came to 10 bases. The germline gives CDR1 MGHDK, CDR2 SYGVNS. This CDR3 is 13 amino acids long. The CDR3 reads CASSEPRVQPQHF. The CDR3 region has the DNA TGTGCCAGCAGTGAGCCCAGGGTCCAGCCCCAGCATTTT.

This clone was counted a single time. V is TRBV28 and J is TRBJ1-2; D not certain. From germline, CDR1 is MDHEN and CDR2 SYDVKM. CDR3 size: 11 residues. The germline V and J ends were trimmed by 2 bases and 7 bases, with 5 bases remaining between them. The CDR3 loop reads CASSLQFGYTF. In DNA, the CDR3 is TGTGCCAGCAGTTTACAGTTTGGCTACACCTTC.

The rearrangement links TRBV4-1 to TRBJ1-5; D is perhaps TRBD1 (6 bases). Germline CDR1 is MGHRA and CDR2 is YSYEKL. This CDR3 spans 16 amino acids. V was cut by 3 bases and J by 0 bases, with 12 bases left in between. The CDR3 protein is CASSQDDRNSNQPQHF. CDR3 in DNA: TGCGCCAGCAGCCAGGATGACAGGAATAGCAATCAGCCCCAGCATTTT.

With respect to this clone: Other DNA sequences from this sample encode an identical CDR3 as well. The chain links TRBV5-1 to TRBJ1-1; D possibly corresponds to TRBD1 (6 bases). V was shortened by 3 bases and J by 0 bases, with 9 bases between the two germline ends. The CDR3 extends over 14 amino acids. Germline CDR1 SGHRS, CDR2 YFSETQ. The DNA for the CDR3 is TGCGCCAGCAGCTCACAGGGACTGAACACTGAAGCTTTCTTT. Translating gives CASSSQGLNTEAFF.

CDR3 protein: CASSLGTGGYTDTQYF. The CDR3 bases are TGTGCCAGCAGCTTGGGAACGGGGGGTTACACAGATACGCAGTATTTT. V usage is TRBV5-4 and J usage is TRBJ2-3; 7 bases match TRBD2. The CDR3 covers 16 residues. CDR1 SGHNT and CDR2 YYREEE come from the germline V gene (reference sequence). V was clipped by 0 bases and J by 2 bases; unmatched bases: 6.

The V and J genes are TRBV28 and TRBJ2-7, with 9 bases identical to TRBD1. With 6 bases clipped from V and 3 bases from J, the junction kept 6 bases outside the gene matches. The CDR3 covers 14 residues. Per germline, CDR1 MDHEN and CDR2 SYDVKM. The CDR3 loop reads CASRRTGVNYEQYF. In DNA form, the CDR3 reads TGTGCCAGCAGGAGGACAGGGGTCAACTACGAGCAGTACTTC.

The chain couples TRBV10-3 to TRBJ1-4, with unresolved D. The CDR3 sequence is 17 residues long. CDR1 is ENHRY, CDR2 SYGVKD, per germline. Trimming removed 0 bases at V and 0 bases at J, with 11 bases between. CDR3 protein: CAISESATYATNEKLFF. DNA of the CDR3: TGTGCCATCAGTGAGTCAGCAACGTATGCAACTAATGAAAAACTGTTTTTT.

This clone showed up just once. The chain links TRBV9 to TRBJ2-1; possibly TRBD1 for D (5 bases). CDR1 is SGDLS, CDR2 YYNGEE, per germline. Trimming cost V 0 bases and J 7 bases, with 11 bases left between them. CDR3 length equals 14 residues. CDR3 coding DNA: TGTGCCAGCAGCGTAGGCCAGGGCGAAAATGAGCAGTTCTTC. This codes for CASSVGQGENEQFF.